This TCR beta chain was sequenced in a study of T cells after yellow fever vaccination. This CDR3 has 11 residues. V was clipped by 4 bases and J by 5 bases, with 5 bases between them. The germline CDR1 and CDR2 sequences are LNHNV and YYDKDF (reference sequence). The authors made TCR cDNA by 5'RACE template switching, adding a universal primer site and UMIs. TCRdb independently ran MiXCR on the 5' RACE reads; one entry per CDR3 protein. Of roughly 110,000 distinct CDR3 sequences listed, 8% to 9.5% are singletons. There are many counts of this clonotype. This receptor was identified in a young man who received the YFV17D yellow fever vaccine. The chain uses TRBV15 and TRBJ1-1; D ambiguous. The input for sequencing was CD8+ T cells sorted from PBMCs, taken 45 days after the yellow fever booster vaccination. This CDR3 is CATSIVTEAFF. CDR3 nucleotide sequence: TGTGCCACCAGCATAGTGACTGAAGCTTTCTTT.